Given below is one TCR beta chain in context. This entry is derived from a study of blood T cell repertoires in COVID-19. The CDR3 totals 14 residues. Trimming removed 5 bases at V and 3 bases at J, with 13 bases between. Germline values: CDR1 SGHTA, CDR2 FQGTGA. The data were produced by immunoSEQ multiplex PCR, yet TCRdb's version contains in-frame clones alone and is incomplete. The repertoire has about 100,000 clones, 85% of them found once; the top ten carry around 1.9%. This sequence was found in a woman in her 70s with active or convalescent COVID-19. Sequenced material: peripheral blood. V gene TRBV7-3 combines with J gene TRBJ1-1; tentative D call: TRBD1 (6 bases). The CDR3 region is CASSPKGGYTEAFF. The CDR3, as DNA: TGTGCCAGCAGCCCGAAGGGGGGGTACACTGAAGCTTTCTTT.